This T cell receptor (beta chain) was captured in a study of shared clonotypes between healthy human individuals. Turning to the study itself: For every donor, three CD4 naive, three CD4 memory, two CD8 naive and one CD8 memory plates were used. Whole-study results and caveats: A limitation of the genetic and exposure-history diversity represented arose from few donors. With a few donors compared, about 5% of naive CD4 clonotypes were shared. Sorted-subset sequencing was shown by rarefaction to be incomplete despite large depth.

The table lists this clone with a count of one. What it binds is not known. Germline V gene sequence: CDR1 MGHRA, CDR2 YSYEKL. V was pared by 4 bases and J by 1 base, with 20 bases between. CDR3 length: 18 residues. Clones were sequenced by immunoSEQ multiplex PCR, and TCRdb holds only the in-frame ones, with some missing. The sample carries roughly 680,000 clones, over 55% recorded once. The chain joins TRBV4-1 to TRBJ1-5; possibly TRBD1 for D (6 bases). Sequencing used memory CD4+ T cells sorted from blood. Subset reported: CD45RA-negative fraction. This sequence originates from a woman aged 30 to 39 in good health. The CDR3 is CASSPATLGTQSNQPQHF. CDR3 nucleotides: TGCGCCAGCAGCCCTGCAACCCTCGGGACACAAAGCAATCAGCCCCAGCATTTT.